The entry below describes one T cell receptor beta chain. As yet, its antigen is unknown. The data are from a study of shared clonotypes between healthy human individuals. Original handling: Without quality scores, immunoSEQ junctional reads could not be filtered like full-length reads. Produced via immunoSEQ multiplex PCR; TCRdb's table is partial and in-frame only. V and J calls and clone size are copied from that table; D and trimming were computed from the DNA. The sample carries 2.3 million or so clones, 93% recorded once. Study-level points and caveats: Rarefaction showed sorted-subset sequencing was incomplete despite large depth. All-four-donor shared clonotypes had higher generation probabilities than non-shared clonotypes did.

The TCR comes from a man aged 18-30 years in good health. Some clones in this sample may be carry-over from other donors' samples. The sample was naive CD4+ T cells from PBMCs. The subset is: CD45RA+ positively selected.

This CDR3 is CASSESGYDNQPQHF. The CDR3 bases are TGTGCCAGCAGTGAATCAGGGTACGACAATCAGCCCCAGCATTTT. The chain combines TRBV2 with TRBJ1-5, with D perhaps TRBD1 (5 bases). The CDR3 extends over 15 amino acids. Germline V gene sequence: CDR1 SNHLY, CDR2 FYNNEI. Trimming pared 2 bases from V and 3 bases from J, leaving 11 bases between.